The rows below give T cell receptor beta chains drawn from one sample of a study of blood T cell repertoires in COVID-19. Sequencing used immunoSEQ multiplex PCR; TCRdb keeps in-frame clones, though not all of them. The repertoire includes about 240,000 clones, 87% of them detected once, and approximately 7.9% sits in the top ten. Material for sequencing was peripheral blood. These receptor sequences come from a man aged 55-75 years who had recovered from COVID-19. The CDR3 runs from the conserved cysteine through the conserved F or W. Clone size is not always given. Where it is, it says once, few, many or a class for expanded clones.

v_gene	abundance	j_gene	CDR3aa
TRBV10-3	-	TRBJ1-3	CAITGSSGNTIYF
TRBV9	-	TRBJ2-5	CASSPGTGGQETQYF
TRBV2	-	TRBJ2-3	CASSWGGQSTDTQYF
TRBV23-1	once	TRBJ2-1	CARGRQTNEQFF
TRBV5-1	-	TRBJ1-1	CASSLAPPGQGPEAFF
TRBV28	-	TRBJ2-7	CASNYGSSSYEQYF
TRBV5-1	-	TRBJ1-1	CASSTGQARAEAFF
TRBV5-1	-	TRBJ2-2	CASSQTGGPESNGELFF
TRBV10-3	-	TRBJ2-3	CATAGGIFTDTQYF
TRBV5-6	-	TRBJ2-3	CASSRLTGGTDTQYF
TRBV25-1	-	TRBJ2-5	CASSEPTVQETQYF
TRBV5-6	-	TRBJ2-5	CASSFSGGGQETQYF
TRBV3-1/TRBV3-2	-	TRBJ1-2	CASSHGDRDYGYTF
TRBV11-2	few	TRBJ2-7	CASSLDLAGAYEQYF
TRBV24-1	-	TRBJ2-3	CATSDPRGGSTDTQYF
TRBV6-5	once	TRBJ1-2	CASKRKEGRKSGYTF
TRBV7-7	-	TRBJ2-2	CASSPGQGFGGELFF
TRBV18	-	TRBJ2-2	CASLPEMNTGELFF
TRBV2	once	TRBJ2-5	CASSDNRGWETQYF
TRBV5-1	-	TRBJ1-2	CASSLGAFNRANYGYTF
TRBV19	-	TRBJ2-6	CASSEGQFSGANVLTF
TRBV7-9	-	TRBJ1-4	CASSLAAGGGEKLFF
TRBV19	-	TRBJ1-2	CASSIAEEKGDYGYTF
TRBV2	-	TRBJ1-6	CASSGDWPPLHF
TRBV9	-	TRBJ1-1	CASSRQGEGTEAFF
TRBV7-2	-	TRBJ2-6	CASSRGSGANVLTF
TRBV12-5	-	TRBJ2-7	CASGPAQGSYEQYF
TRBV6-5	-	TRBJ2-3	CASSSSTDTQYF
TRBV19	-	TRBJ1-5	CASSIGPGQPQHF
TRBV9	-	TRBJ1-5	CASSVDRDSNQPQHF
TRBV5-1	-	TRBJ1-2	CASSLDGLNYGYTF